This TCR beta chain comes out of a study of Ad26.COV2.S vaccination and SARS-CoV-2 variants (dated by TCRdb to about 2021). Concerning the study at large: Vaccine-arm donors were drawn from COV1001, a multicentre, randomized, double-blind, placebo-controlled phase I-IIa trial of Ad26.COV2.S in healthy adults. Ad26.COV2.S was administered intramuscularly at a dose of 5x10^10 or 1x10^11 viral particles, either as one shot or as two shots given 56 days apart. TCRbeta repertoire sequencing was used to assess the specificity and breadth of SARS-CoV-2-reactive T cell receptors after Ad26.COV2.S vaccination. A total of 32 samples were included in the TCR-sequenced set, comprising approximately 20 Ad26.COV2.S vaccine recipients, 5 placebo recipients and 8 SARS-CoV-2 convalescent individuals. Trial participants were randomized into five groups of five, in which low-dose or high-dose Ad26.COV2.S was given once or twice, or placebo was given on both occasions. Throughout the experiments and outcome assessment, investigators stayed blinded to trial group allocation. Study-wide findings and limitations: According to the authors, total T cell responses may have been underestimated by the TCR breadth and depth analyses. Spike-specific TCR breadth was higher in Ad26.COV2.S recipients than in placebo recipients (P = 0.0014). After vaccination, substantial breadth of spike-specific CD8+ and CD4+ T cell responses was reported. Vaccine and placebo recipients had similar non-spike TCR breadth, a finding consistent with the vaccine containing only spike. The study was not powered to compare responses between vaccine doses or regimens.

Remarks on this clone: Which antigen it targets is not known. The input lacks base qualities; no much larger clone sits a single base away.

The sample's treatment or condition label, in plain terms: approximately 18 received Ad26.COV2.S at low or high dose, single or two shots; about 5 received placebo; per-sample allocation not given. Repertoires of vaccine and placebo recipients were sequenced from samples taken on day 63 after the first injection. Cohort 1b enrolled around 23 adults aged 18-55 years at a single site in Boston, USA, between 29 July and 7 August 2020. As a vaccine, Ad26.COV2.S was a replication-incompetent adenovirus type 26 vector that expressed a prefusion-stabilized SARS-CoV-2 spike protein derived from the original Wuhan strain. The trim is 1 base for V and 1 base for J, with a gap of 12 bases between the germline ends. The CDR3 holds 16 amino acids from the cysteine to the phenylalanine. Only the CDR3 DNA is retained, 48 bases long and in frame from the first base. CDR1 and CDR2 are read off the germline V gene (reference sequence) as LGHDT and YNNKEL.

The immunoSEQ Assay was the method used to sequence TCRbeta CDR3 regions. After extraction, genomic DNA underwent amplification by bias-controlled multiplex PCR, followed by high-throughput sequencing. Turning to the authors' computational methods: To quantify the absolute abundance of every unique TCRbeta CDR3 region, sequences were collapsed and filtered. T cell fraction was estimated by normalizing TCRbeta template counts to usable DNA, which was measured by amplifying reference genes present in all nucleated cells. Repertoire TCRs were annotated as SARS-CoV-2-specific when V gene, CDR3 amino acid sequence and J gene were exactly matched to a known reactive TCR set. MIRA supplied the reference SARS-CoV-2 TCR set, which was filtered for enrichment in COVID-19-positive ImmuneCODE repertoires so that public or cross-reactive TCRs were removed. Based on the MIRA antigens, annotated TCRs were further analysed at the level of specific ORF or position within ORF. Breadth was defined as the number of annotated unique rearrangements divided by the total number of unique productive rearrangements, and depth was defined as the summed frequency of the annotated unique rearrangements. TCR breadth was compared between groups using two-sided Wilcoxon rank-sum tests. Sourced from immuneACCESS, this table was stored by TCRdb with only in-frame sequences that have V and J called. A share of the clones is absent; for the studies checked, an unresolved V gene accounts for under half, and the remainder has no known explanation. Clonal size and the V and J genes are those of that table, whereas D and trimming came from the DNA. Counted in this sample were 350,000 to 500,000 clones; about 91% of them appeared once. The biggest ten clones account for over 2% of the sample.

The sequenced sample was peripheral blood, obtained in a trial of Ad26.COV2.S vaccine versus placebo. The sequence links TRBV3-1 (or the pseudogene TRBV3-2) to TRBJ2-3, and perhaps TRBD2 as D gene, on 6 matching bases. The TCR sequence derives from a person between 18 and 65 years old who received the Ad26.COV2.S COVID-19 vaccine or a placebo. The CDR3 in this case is CASSQVTGVGTDTQYF. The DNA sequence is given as TGTGCCAGCAGCCAAGTAACGGGAGTCGGCACAGATACGCAGTATTTT.